The source of this T cell receptor (beta chain) is a study of T cells in Graves' hyperthyroidism and ophthalmopathy (dated by TCRdb to the late 2010s). Regarding the study in general: Peripheral blood samples were taken at initial diagnosis, before any treatment was given. To identify TCR V-J signatures that set the groups apart, the researchers used a discovery cohort of 90 to 100 patients, made up of around 40 with Graves' ophthalmopathy and around 58 with stable Graves' hyperthyroidism. Whether ophthalmopathy could be predicted prospectively was tested in an independent validation cohort made up of some 20 hyperthyroidism patients plus 17 patients who later progressed to ophthalmopathy. The 100 or so discovery patients were randomly split 7:3 into training and test sets. Thyroid tissue and blood T-cell repertoires from six Graves' hyperthyroidism patients were also compared in the study. Once sampling was done, hyperthyroidism patients were given methimazole at a starting dose of 30 mg daily, whereas ophthalmopathy patients were given high-dose intravenous methylprednisolone. The paper describes TCR Vbeta CDR3 sequencing of roughly 130 peripheral blood samples, made up of roughly 45 ophthalmopathy patients, roughly 72 hyperthyroidism patients and some 17 progressor patients. The full study reports these points: Sample size was not statistically predetermined, and blinding of investigators to group allocation was not performed. Most expanded thyroid clonotypes (frequency above 0.001) were also found in blood, which suggests that blood repertoires may mirror thyroid immune responses. Ophthalmopathy was separated from stable hyperthyroidism by a 13 V-J signature model, with around 90% sensitivity and approximately 81% specificity obtained in cross-validation and 80%/75% obtained in testing. During validation, the model predicted progression to ophthalmopathy a median of about 6.3 months ahead of onset, with around 71% sensitivity and about 72% specificity.

Its CDR3 holds 15 amino acids, cysteine through phenylalanine. The retained sequence is limited to the CDR3, 45 bases, with the frame set at the first base. CDR1 and CDR2, per the germline V gene (reference sequence), are LNHDA and SQIVND. V loses 4 bases of germline sequence and J loses 7 bases, and the interval between the two ends is 17 bases. Amplification of TCR beta CDR3 regions was carried out from RNA transcripts. A first-round RT-PCR of the TCR CDR3 used the HTBI primer set with the Qiagen OneStep RT-PCR kit. The libraries were constructed in a second round of multiplex PCR and then size-selected and purified. The libraries were sequenced on an Illumina HiSeq2000 using paired-end 100 bp reads. In the source study's methods: SOAPnuke was used to process the raw data, with reads discarded if the reads contained adapters or uncalled bases, had a mean Phred below 15, or lacked an exact constant-primer or identifier match. High-quality paired reads were merged with COPE v1.2.5, and unique nucleotide sequences were defined as clonotypes. MiTCR v1.1 was used to align clonotypes to the IMGT TRBV, TRBD and TRBJ reference segments. Analysis was restricted to V-J combinations with a frequency above 0.0001, which covered about 99% of repertoires. The TCS score was defined as the ratio of F50 (clonal expansion) to E x V (chaos), calculated using BLOSUM62-based TCRdist between CDR3 peptides within each V-J. Welch's t-statistics and random forest reduced 514 V-J features to 13, which were used in a naive Bayes classifier (R e1071). TCRdb trimmed public reads at Q25 via fastp, called clones via MiXCR and kept in-frame beta chains. Rows are combined by CDR3 protein, so each entry shows the most common genes and DNA. In this record, the V and J calls reflect TCRdb's handling and not the investigators' own analysis. The sample table holds around 580,000 distinct CDR3 sequences, of which 16% were seen once. Under 20% of the sample is held by the ten biggest clonotypes.

This clonotype was seen only a few times. The specificity of this receptor is unknown. Per-base quality was not reported, and no clone a single base away is much larger than it. A patient counted as having stable Graves' hyperthyroidism if no progression to ophthalmopathy occurred over 18 months of follow-up. Hyperthyroidism patients were newly diagnosed, with disease duration under 2 months, and aged 18 to 65 years. Any patient with an uncontrolled infection, another autoimmune disease, pregnancy or lactation was excluded. Clinical symptoms, serum thyroxine and TRAb, thyroid ultrasound, and orbital computed tomography formed the basis for the diagnoses. PBMCs were isolated from approximately 10 ml of fresh peripheral blood by Ficoll-Paque density gradient centrifugation. Trizol reagent was used to extract total RNA, and RNA quality was then checked on an Agilent 2100 Bioanalyzer.

This sequence originates from a woman between 18 and 29 years old with Graves' hyperthyroidism. The V and J segments used are TRBV19 and TRBJ2-1, with TRBD1 tentatively as D gene (6 bases match). The specimen was blood. The DNA sequence is as follows: TGTGCCAGTAGTAAGATATGGTTAAGGGGGAATGAGCAGTTCTTC. It translates as CASSKIWLRGNEQFF.